This TCR beta chain is drawn from a study of CD8+ T cells in alopecia areata. cDNA reverse transcribed from extracted RNA served as the sequencing template. TCRdb's copy holds only in-frame clones and misses some; the assay was immunoSEQ multiplex PCR. The table has about 210,000 clones, around two fifths seen once; the top ten hold approximately 2.9%. CDR1 SGHTA and CDR2 FQGTGA come from the germline V gene. V lost 6 bases, J lost 7 bases, and 10 bases stayed unmatched. The CDR3 has 15 amino acids. Specified treatment: oral pan-JAK inhibitor, 5-10 mg twice daily. The study, taken as a whole, reports: When scalp samples are sequenced, resident alphabeta T cells of normal skin are also captured.

This clone was detected a few times. The antigen remains unidentified. The chain recombines TRBV7-3 with TRBJ2-2, with 8 bases matching TRBD2. The TCR was taken from a human donor with alopecia areata. This specimen consisted of CD4+ T cells sorted from blood, obtained at roughly week 36, from a patient treated with tofacitinib. For the CDR3, the DNA is TGTGCCAGCAGTTCCGGACTAGCCAAGAACGGGGAGCTGTTTTTT. The encoded protein is CASSSGLAKNGELFF. The entire variable domain, with the rest obtained from reference TRBV7-3 and TRBJ2-2, is as follows: GAGVSQTPSNKVTEKGKYVELRCDPISGHTALYWYRQSLGQGPEFLIYFQGTGAADDSGLPNDRFFAVRPEGSVSTLKIQRTERGDSAVYLCASSSGLAKNGELFFGEGSRLTVL.